Listed here are 19 T cell receptor beta chains from one sample, sequenced in a study of lymphopenia after photon versus proton radiotherapy. The repertoire was sequenced with immunoSEQ multiplex PCR; TCRdb's copy has only in-frame clones and lacks some. This table has 43,000 or so clones, approximately 83% appearing once. Sample: peripheral blood, taken from a patient treated with photon-based radiotherapy. These receptors were taken from a man aged 40-50 years with gastric cancer.

This rearrangement joins TRBV29-1 to TRBJ2-1; weak D call: TRBD2 (5 bases). V lost 6 bases to trimming and J lost 0 bases, with 15 bases between them. CDR1 is SQVTM and CDR2 is ANQGSEA in the germline V gene. CDR3 length equals 15 residues. The CDR3 DNA follows: TGCAGCGTCTTTGGGAGCGGCAGCTCCTACAATGAGCAGTTCTTC. Amino acid sequence: CSVFGSGSSYNEQFF.

The chain employs TRBV7-2 and TRBJ1-1; 9 positions match TRBD1. Germline lookup yields CDR1 SGHTA and CDR2 FQGNSA. The CDR3 has 14 amino acids. V trimming: 6 bases; J trimming: 11 bases; junction bases outside the gene matches: 13. The CDR3 loop is CASRGTGGAGEAFF. The CDR3 region has the DNA TGTGCCAGCAGAGGTACAGGGGGCGCAGGGGAGGCTTTCTTT.

The chain links TRBV19 to TRBJ1-1; maybe TRBD1 (5 bases). Germline CDR1 and CDR2: LNHDA and SQIVND (reference sequence). V dropped 3 bases and J dropped 6 bases, with 11 bases sitting between them. CDR3 length: 13 residues. The CDR3 region is CASSIRPGAEAFF. CDR3 DNA sequence: TGTGCCAGTAGTATTCGGCCGGGGGCTGAAGCTTTCTTT.

The count of this clone is one. The chain combines TRBV5-4 with TRBJ2-1, with 11 bases lining up with TRBD2. Germline values: CDR1 SGHNT, CDR2 YYREEE (reference sequence). This CDR3 has 15 residues. The V and J ends lost 3 bases and 10 bases, in that order; junction bases with no gene match: 9. CDR3 in amino acids: CASSSLTSGVGEQFF. The CDR3 DNA reads as TGTGCCAGCAGCTCGTTGACTAGCGGGGTTGGAGAGCAGTTCTTC.

The chain is built from TRBV20-1 and TRBJ1-1; no clear D. CDR1 and CDR2 from the germline V gene are DFQATT and SNEGSKA (reference sequence). The CDR3 is 11 residues long. V gave up 6 bases and J gave up 8 bases, with 13 bases separating them. The CDR3 protein is CSATGKLEAFF. The DNA for the CDR3 is TGCAGTGCCACCGGGAAGCTAGAAGCTTTCTTT.

V usage is TRBV30 and J usage is TRBJ2-7; 8 bases line up with TRBD1. CDR1 GTSNPN and CDR2 SVGIG come from the germline V gene (reference sequence). The length of the CDR3 is 13 residues. J gave up 6 bases and V 1 base, and 5 bases lay outside the gene matches. CDR3 coding DNA: TGTGCCTGGAGTGGGGTTACAGGGGGCGAGCAGTACTTC. Translating it yields CAWSGVTGGEQYF.

CDR3 sequence reads: CASSLWQGPYNEQFF. The CDR3, as DNA: TGTGCCAGCAGCCTCTGGCAGGGCCCCTACAATGAGCAGTTCTTC. The chain combines TRBV27 with TRBJ2-1; possibly TRBD1 for D (5 bases). The V and J ends lost 6 bases and 2 bases respectively, with 14 bases between them. CDR3 size: 15 residues. The germline CDR1 and CDR2 sequences are MNHEY and SMNVEV (reference sequence).

The genes are TRBV18 and TRBJ2-6; the D is unclear. CDR3 size: 14 residues. The V gene's germline CDR1 is KGHSH and CDR2 LQKENI. The ends were cut back, 3 bases at V and 9 bases at J, with 12 bases in the middle. Written as DNA, the CDR3 is TGTGCCAGCTCACCGGCTGACAAAAGCAACGTCCTGACTTTC. It yields the protein CASSPADKSNVLTF.

The chain employs TRBV19 and TRBJ2-7; tentative D call: TRBD2 (6 bases). The CDR3 has 15 amino acids. The V end lost 9 bases, the J end lost 0 bases, and 18 bases lay between the germline ends. CDR1 and CDR2 (germline): LNHDA, SQIVND (reference sequence). CDR3 in amino acids: CASRRAPRDSYEQYF. The CDR3, as DNA: TGTGCCAGCAGGAGGGCTCCAAGGGACTCCTACGAGCAGTACTTC.

This rearrangement joins TRBV4-2 to TRBJ2-4; D gene unclear. Germline assignment: CDR1 LGHNA and CDR2 YNFKEQ. The CDR3 runs to 16 residues. The V end lost 0 bases, the J end lost 1 base, and 10 bases lay between the germline ends. CDR3 protein: CASSQEQVSAKNIQYF. CDR3 coding DNA: TGTGCCAGCAGCCAAGAGCAGGTTTCTGCCAAAAACATTCAGTACTTC.

The gene calls are TRBV5-1 and TRBJ1-1, with D maybe TRBD1 (5 bases). The V gene's germline CDR1 is SGHRS and CDR2 YFSETQ. The CDR3 consists of 14 residues. Deletions cut 4 bases from V and 1 base from J, with 11 bases between. This CDR3 reads CASSPLGRNTEAFF. In DNA, the CDR3 is TGCGCCAGCAGCCCCCTGGGACGGAACACTGAAGCTTTCTTT.

The chain joins TRBV30 to TRBJ2-5, with TRBD2 identical over 9 bases. The CDR3 is 17 residues long. V lost 4 bases and J lost 3; bases outside the gene matches: 15. CDR1 is GTSNPN, CDR2 SVGIG, per germline (reference sequence). CDR3 sequence (DNA): TGTGCCTGGATGGTGGGGATTCCAGCGGGGGGCAAAGAGACCCAGTACTTC. Translated: CAWMVGIPAGGKETQYF. The full variable domain, rest sourced from reference TRBV30 and TRBJ2-5, is SQTIHQWPATLVQPVGSPLSLECTVEGTSNPNLYWYRQAAGRGLQLLFYSVGIGQISSEVPQNLSASRPQDRQFILSSKKLLLSDSGFYLCAWMVGIPAGGKETQYFGPGTRLLVL.

This clone was recorded once. An end of the junction does not agree with germline; a read error may underlie this. The V gene is TRBV19, the J gene TRBJ2-1; D gene ambiguous. Looked up from germline, CDR1 is LNHDA and CDR2 is SQIVND (reference sequence). CDR3 length equals 13 residues. CDR3 in amino acids: CASSFIDYSEQFF. The CDR3 bases are TGTGCCAGTAGTTTCATAGATTACAGTGAGCAGTTCTTC.

The chain is built from TRBV18 and TRBJ1-4, with 7 bases aligning to TRBD1. V lost 5 bases, J lost 2 bases, and 8 bases stayed unmatched. The germline V gene encodes CDR1 KGHSH and CDR2 LQKENI. The CDR3 loop spans 16 amino acids. CDR3 amino acids: CASSSDTGATNEKLFF. CDR3 bases: TGTGCCAGCTCATCAGACACAGGGGCGACTAATGAAAAACTGTTTTTT.

This clone was seen a few times. At the DNA level, this CDR3 is encoded by other sequences in the same sample as well. V and J are TRBV19 and TRBJ2-1, with D uncertain. The V gene lost 0 bases and the J gene lost 2 bases, with 8 bases spanning the gap. The CDR3 consists of 15 residues. From germline, CDR1 is LNHDA and CDR2 SQIVND (reference sequence). The CDR3, as DNA: TGTGCCAGTAGTATAGAGGGGAATACCTACAATGAGCAGTTCTTC. Protein: CASSIEGNTYNEQFF.

The rearrangement uses TRBV18 and TRBJ2-5; 9 nucleotides match TRBD2. The germline V gene encodes CDR1 KGHSH and CDR2 LQKENI. V shed 4 bases and J 4 bases; nucleotides not matched to a gene: 10. The CDR3 is 16 residues long. The CDR3 region has the DNA TGTGCCAGCTCACTCCGGCCTAGCGGGGCAGGAGAGACCCAGTACTTC. This codes for CASSLRPSGAGETQYF.

The chain links TRBV7-3 to TRBJ2-2, with D unclear. The V end was cut by 1 base, the J end by 6 bases, with 3 bases between. The CDR3 has 12 residues. Germline CDR1 reads SGHTA; CDR2 reads FQGTGA. CDR3 sequence reads: CASSLMAGELFF. The DNA of the CDR3 is TGTGCCAGCAGCTTAATGGCCGGGGAGCTGTTTTTT.

The rearrangement links TRBV7-8 to TRBJ2-7; D remains ambiguous. V gave up 3 bases and J gave up 5 bases, with 17 bases separating them. Germline CDR1 and CDR2: SGHVS and FQNEAQ. There are 15 residues in the CDR3. Written as DNA, the CDR3 is TGTGCCAGCAGCTTGGTGACGGTTATAGGGAACGAGCAGTACTTC. This sequence encodes CASSLVTVIGNEQYF.

V usage is TRBV18 and J usage is TRBJ2-7; 7 nucleotides line up with TRBD1. V lost 8 bases to trimming and J lost 2 bases; unmatched junction nucleotides: 3. The CDR3 covers 12 residues. CDR1 and CDR2 from the germline V gene are KGHSH and LQKENI. The CDR3 DNA follows: TGTGCCAGCGACAGGGATACCTACGAGCAGTACTTC. Protein product: CASDRDTYEQYF.